This T cell receptor beta chain comes out of a study of cytomegalovirus exposure and HLA in healthy donors. Study context: Ancestry clustering placed more than 80% of roughly 400 genotyped donors in the Caucasian-associated cluster. Findings of the study overall: Earlier analysis yielded a pattern in which most TCR beta V segments were productive about 87% or about 30% of the time. Researchers reported in a later analysis that a missense DCLRE1C variant was tied to TCR beta V- and J-gene trimming.

This CDR3 is 15 amino acids long. CDR1 is SGHDT, CDR2 YYEEEE, per germline. V was shortened by 4 bases and J by 0 bases, with 10 bases between the two germline ends. Both 60 Vbeta primers and 13 Jbeta primers went into the PCR. Repertoires were generated with immunoSEQ multiplex PCR, while TCRdb's copy carries only in-frame clones and drops some. The sample's table shows approximately 190,000 clones. Of note for this clone: Its antigen is currently unknown.

This receptor was obtained from a boy younger than 18 in good health and CMV-seronegative. The V and J genes are TRBV5-6 and TRBJ1-4; D is undetermined. The source material was PBMCs. The CDR3 region is CASSRRGATNEKLFF. CDR3 DNA: TGTGCCAGCAGCCGGCGGGGAGCAACTAATGAAAAACTGTTTTTT.